The entry that follows covers one TCR beta chain sequence. Its antigen is still unknown. Each donor was healthy, and each was a bone marrow donor. This sample stems from a study of cytomegalovirus exposure and HLA in healthy donors. The study's findings and limits: Earlier analysis yielded a pattern in which most TCR beta V segments were productive about 90% or about 30% of the time.

Researchers ran the PCR with 60 Vbeta and 13 Jbeta primers. Only in-frame clones appear in the TCRdb table, and some are missing; sequencing was by immunoSEQ multiplex PCR. This table holds tens of thousands of clones, 66% found once. This CDR3 has 16 residues. CDR1 SGHTA and CDR2 FQGNSA come from the germline V gene. Trimming left V 4 bases short and J 7 bases short, with 17 bases between. Input material: PBMCs. The gene calls are TRBV7-2 and TRBJ1-6; weak D call: TRBD1 (5 bases). This TCR derives from a middle-aged man in good health and CMV-seropositive. The CDR3 here is CASSSQVGGSNSPLHF. The CDR3 DNA follows: TGTGCCAGCAGCTCCCAGGTGGGGGGGTCAAATTCACCCCTCCACTTT. The variable domain in full, completed from reference TRBV7-2 and TRBJ1-6, reads GAGVSQSPSNKVTEKGKDVELRCDPISGHTALYWYRQSLGQGLEFLIYFQGNSAPDKSGLPSDRFSAERTGGSVSTLTIQRTQQEDSAVYLCASSSQVGGSNSPLHFGNGTRLTVT.